This TCR beta chain was observed in a study of control samples from healthy donors and cancer patients. V was cut by 4 bases and J by 4 bases, with 5 bases left in between. CDR1 is SGDLS, CDR2 YYNGEE, per germline. The CDR3 is 12 amino acids. Method: immunoSEQ multiplex PCR; TCRdb's copy keeps in-frame clones and lacks some. The sample yields about 98,000 clones, 92% seen once. This clone was found once. This receptor was identified in a woman between 18 and 29 years old in good health. The chain recombines TRBV9 with TRBJ2-2; D ambiguous. Input material: blood. The CDR3 loop is CASSTSTGELFF. In nucleotides, the CDR3 is TGTGCCAGCAGCACCAGCACCGGGGAGCTGTTTTTT.